This T cell receptor (beta chain) appears in the sequencing data of a study of control samples from healthy donors and cancer patients (dated by TCRdb to 2019 to 2021). Remarks on this clone: Its antigen has not been determined. The record has no base qualities; no much larger clone is one base away.

To prepare the library, the immunoSEQ multiplex PCR assay was applied. Not all clones reach the TCRdb copy of this immuneACCESS table, which keeps in-frame sequences only. Checked studies attribute under half of the gap to unresolved V genes and leave the rest unexplained. This sample is represented by approximately 150,000 clones; over 85% of them were singletons. 5.8% of the sample is held by the ten biggest clonotypes. The CDR1 and CDR2 encoded by the germline V gene are MDHEN and SYDVKM. Spanning cysteine to phenylalanine, the CDR3 consists of 16 amino acids. Kept here is only the CDR3 DNA, which spans 48 bases and is read in frame from base 1. Relative to germline, V is missing 5 bases and J is missing 2 bases, with 5 bases of the junction outside any gene match.

The rearranged chain carries TRBV28 and TRBJ2-1, with 11 middle bases fitting TRBD2. What was sequenced was blood. The receptor was isolated from a man between 18 and 29 years old in good health. The CDR3 here reads CASSVAGGSPYNEQFF. In nucleotides, the sequence is TGTGCCAGCAGTGTAGCGGGAGGGTCCCCCTACAATGAGCAGTTCTTC. Here the CDR3 is joined to the reference TRBV28 and TRBJ2-1 genes, and the full variable domain is: DVKVTQSSRYLVKRTGEKVFLECVQDMDHENMFWYRQDPGLGLRLIYFSYDVKMKEKGDIPEGYSVSREKKERFSLILESASTNQTSMYLCASSVAGGSPYNEQFFGPGTRLTVL.